The 27 T cell receptor beta chains presented below share a single source sample, sequenced in a study of blood T cell repertoires in COVID-19. The table came from immunoSEQ multiplex PCR; TCRdb's copy has only in-frame clones and leaves some out. The sample records under 400,000 clones, 80% to 90% being singletons. The sequenced sample consisted of PBMCs or T cells enriched from blood (not recorded which). Every receptor here comes from a woman between 40 and 55 years old with acute COVID-19.

The chain recombines TRBV5-4 with TRBJ2-1, with 7 nucleotides matching TRBD1. CDR3 length: 17 residues. The ends lost 3 bases at V and 2 bases at J; junction bases unmatched: 11. Germline V gene data show CDR1 as SGHNT and CDR2 as YYREEE (reference sequence). For the CDR3, the DNA is TGTGCCAGCAGCTACAACAGGGGTTCAGGCACCTACAATGAGCAGTTCTTC. Amino acids: CASSYNRGSGTYNEQFF.

This clone appeared a single time. The sample contains more than one DNA sequence encoding this CDR3. This chain links TRBV6-5 with TRBJ2-3; D is uncertain. This CDR3 has 11 amino acids. Per germline, CDR1 MNHEY and CDR2 SVGAGI. Trimming cost V 6 bases and J 4 bases, with 5 bases left between them. In DNA form, the CDR3 reads TGTGCCAGCAGCCGCGCAGATACGCAGTATTTT. It specifies CASSRADTQYF.

The chain uses TRBV27 and TRBJ1-1, with 7 bases aligning to TRBD1. The ends lost 4 bases at V and 3 bases at J; junction bases unmatched: 14. Germline loops: CDR1 MNHEY, CDR2 SMNVEV (reference sequence). CDR3 length: 17 residues. This CDR3 is CASSSRTGVGSHTEAFF. The DNA of the CDR3 is TGTGCCAGCAGTTCGAGGACAGGTGTCGGCTCGCACACTGAAGCTTTCTTT.

The chain combines TRBV9 with TRBJ1-1; D gene ambiguous. V shed 5 bases and J shed 5 bases, with 16 bases lying between them. This CDR3 is 14 amino acids long. Germline CDR1 is SGDLS and CDR2 is YYNGEE. CDR3 nucleotides: TGTGCCAGCAGGGGCGGAGGAGCGGGGACTGAAGCTTTCTTT. It codes for CASRGGGAGTEAFF.

This chain connects TRBV14 to TRBJ1-6, with no clear D. Germline-derived CDR1 and CDR2 are SGHDN and FVKESK. The CDR3 consists of 13 residues. The ends were cut back, 1 base at V and 9 bases at J, with 7 bases in the middle. The chain's CDR3 is CASSQVGVSPLHF. In DNA form, the CDR3 reads TGTGCCAGCAGCCAAGTCGGGGTTTCACCCCTCCACTTT.

The rearrangement links TRBV2 to TRBJ1-1, with TRBD1 identical over 8 bases. In germline, CDR1 is SNHLY, CDR2 FYNNEI. The CDR3 spans 14 residues. V shed 7 bases, J shed 5 bases, and the junction held 9 bases outside the gene matches. The CDR3 coding sequence is TGTGCCAGCAAAGGCAGGGGGCGAGAAACTGAAGCTTTCTTT. It codes for CASKGRGRETEAFF.

The rearrangement uses TRBV7-2 and TRBJ1-2, with TRBD1 matching over 7 bases. CDR1 and CDR2 from the germline V gene are SGHTA and FQGNSA. The trim removed 5 bases at V and 7 bases at J, leaving 10 bases unmatched. The CDR3 has 14 residues. The CDR3 nucleotides are TGTGCCAGCAGCATAGGACAGGTCAAGCGTGGCTACACCTTC. The encoded protein is CASSIGQVKRGYTF.

The chain links TRBV28 to TRBJ2-7; D is perhaps TRBD2 (6 bases). The V gene lost 3 bases and the J gene lost 3 bases, with 15 bases spanning the gap. Germline V lookup: CDR1 MDHEN, CDR2 SYDVKM. The CDR3 consists of 15 residues. The DNA of the CDR3 is TGTGCCAGCAGTTTCAGTGCGGGATACCGCTACGAGCAGTACTTC. This encodes CASSFSAGYRYEQYF. The full variable domain, with the rest looked up from reference TRBV28 and TRBJ2-7, is DVKVTQSSRYLVKRTGEKVFLECVQDMDHENMFWYRQDPGLGLRLIYFSYDVKMKEKGDIPEGYSVSREKKERFSLILESASTNQTSMYLCASSFSAGYRYEQYFGPGTRLTVT.

The rearrangement links TRBV7-3 to TRBJ2-1; TRBD2 is a possible D gene (7 bases). Per germline, CDR1 SGHTA and CDR2 FQGTGA. CDR3 length: 16 amino acids. Trimming cost V 5 bases and J 4 bases, with 18 bases left between them. CDR3 nucleotides: TGTGCCAGCAGCCCCCTGGCGGGGGCGGGTTACAATGAGCAGTTCTTC. Residues: CASSPLAGAGYNEQFF.

CDR3 residues: CASSHAGGNTIYF. The CDR3 coding sequence is TGTGCCAGTAGTCACGCGGGAGGAAACACCATATATTTT. The chain uses TRBV19 and TRBJ1-3; D remains unclear. CDR3 size: 13 residues. Trimming removed 5 bases at V and 4 bases at J, with 9 bases between. The germline V gene has CDR1 LNHDA and CDR2 SQIVND (reference sequence). The full variable domain, rest sourced from reference TRBV19 and TRBJ1-3, is DGGITQSPKYLFRKEGQNVTLSCEQNLNHDAMYWYRQDPGQGLRLIYYSQIVNDFQKGDIAEGYSVSREKKESFPLTVTSAQKNPTAFYLCASSHAGGNTIYFGEGSWLTVV.

In its sample, this clone was seen a few times. The chain links TRBV18 to TRBJ1-3; no definite D call. In germline, CDR1 is KGHSH, CDR2 LQKENI. This CDR3 contains 14 residues. With 4 bases removed from V and 2 bases from J, the gap between germline ends came to 9 bases. The DNA for the CDR3 is TGTGCCAGCTCACTTACTAGCGCTGGAAACACCATATATTTT. Encoded protein: CASSLTSAGNTIYF.

The V and J genes are TRBV27 and TRBJ1-1; 7 bases align to TRBD1. The V gene's germline CDR1 is MNHEY and CDR2 SMNVEV (reference sequence). The J segment lost 5 bases and the V segment lost 6 bases, leaving 9 bases of the junction unmatched. The CDR3 loop spans 14 amino acids. The DNA for the CDR3 is TGTGCCAGCAGGGTACAGGGGCGAAAGACTGAAGCTTTCTTT. Its protein product is CASRVQGRKTEAFF.

This chain links TRBV6-5 with TRBJ2-7; TRBD1 matches 10 bases. The length of the CDR3 is 14 residues. Germline CDR1 reads MNHEY; CDR2 reads SVGAGI. V was pared by 6 bases and J by 6 bases, with 8 bases of the junction left unmatched. This CDR3 reads CASSPGTGDGEQYF. The DNA of the CDR3 is TGTGCCAGCAGCCCCGGGACAGGGGATGGCGAGCAGTACTTC.

The chain links TRBV21-1 to TRBJ2-7; the listed D gene, TRBD1, was not tested against the DNA. TRBV21-1 is a pseudogene segment. The length of the CDR3 is 15 residues. CDR3 DNA sequence: TGTGCCAGCAGCAAAGCGTGTGACAGGGTGATGGGGCAGTACTTC. Amino acids: CASSKACDRVMGQYF.

The rearrangement uses TRBV5-1 and TRBJ2-7, with D perhaps TRBD2 (6 bases). CDR1 and CDR2 from the germline V gene are SGHRS and YFSETQ. The CDR3 extends over 20 amino acids. With 0 bases removed from V and 0 bases from J, the gap between germline ends came to 25 bases. The CDR3 sequence: CASSLAGGLFSSGSSYEQYF. In DNA form, the CDR3 reads TGCGCCAGCAGCTTGGCCGGGGGACTGTTTTCGTCGGGGAGCTCCTACGAGCAGTACTTC. Supplemented by reference TRBV5-1 and TRBJ2-7, the full variable domain reads KAGVTQTPRYLIKTRGQQVTLSCSPISGHRSVSWYQQTPGQGLQFLFEYFSETQRNKGNFPGRFSGRQFSNSRSEMNVSTLELGDSALYLCASSLAGGLFSSGSSYEQYFGPGTRLTVT.

As DNA, the CDR3 is TGTGCCAGCAGCGAAACCGGGAGCCACAATGAGCAGTTCTTC. It specifies CASSETGSHNEQFF. The rearrangement joins TRBV7-2 to TRBJ2-1, with D possibly TRBD2 on 6 matching bases. Germline assignment: CDR1 SGHTA and CDR2 FQGNSA. Trimming removed 5 bases from V and 5 bases from J, with 13 bases in between. The CDR3 loop spans 14 amino acids.

This clone was picked up a small number of times. CDR3 sequence reads: CASQRTGGGSYGYTF. DNA for the CDR3: TGTGCCAGCCAACGAACAGGGGGCGGTAGCTATGGCTACACCTTC. The chain links TRBV2 to TRBJ1-2; 9 nucleotides align to TRBD1. The germline gives CDR1 SNHLY, CDR2 FYNNEI. V lost 8 bases to trimming and J lost 4 bases; unmatched junction nucleotides: 11. The CDR3 runs 15 residues.

The V and J genes are TRBV7-8 and TRBJ1-1; D gene ambiguous. Germline V gene data show CDR1 as SGHVS and CDR2 as FQNEAQ. Between the trimmed V and J ends, which lost 5 bases and 6 bases, there was a span of 10 bases. This CDR3 region has 12 residues. CDR3 protein: CASSPVTAEAFF. Written as DNA, the CDR3 is TGTGCCAGCAGCCCTGTTACGGCTGAAGCTTTCTTT.

This clone came up once. The V call is TRBV15, the J call TRBJ2-7, with D perhaps matching TRBD1 (5 bases). Trimming removed 5 bases from V and 2 bases from J, with 16 bases in between. The CDR3 contains 15 residues. Germline V lookup: CDR1 LNHNV, CDR2 YYDKDF (reference sequence). DNA of the CDR3: TGTGCCACCAGCTTCGACAGAACCCAAGCCTACGAGCAGTACTTC. It encodes CATSFDRTQAYEQYF.

This chain links TRBV10-3 with TRBJ2-1, with a possible D match to TRBD2 (6 bases). In germline, CDR1 is ENHRY, CDR2 SYGVKD. This CDR3 region has 14 residues. Trimming stripped 3 bases from V and 6 bases from J, with 12 bases between. This chain's CDR3 is CAISEYGSANEQFF. The CDR3 bases are TGTGCCATCAGTGAATACGGGAGTGCCAATGAGCAGTTCTTC.

The rearrangement joins TRBV7-3 to TRBJ1-2; 8 bases map to TRBD1. In germline, CDR1 is SGHTA, CDR2 FQGTGA. The CDR3 runs 16 residues. After removal of 5 bases from V and 0 bases from J, the junction contained 8 bases not matched to a gene. The CDR3 DNA is TGTGCCAGCAGCCCCGGGACAGGAAGATCTAACTATGGCTACACCTTC. This encodes CASSPGTGRSNYGYTF.

This sequence joins TRBV7-9 and TRBJ1-4; D not certain. Per germline, CDR1 SEHNR and CDR2 FQNEAQ (reference sequence). V was clipped by 1 base and J by 7 bases, with 16 bases between them. The CDR3 runs 16 residues. The CDR3 nucleotides are TGTGCCAGCAGCTTAGTCGGGGTAACCCGGGGTGAAAAACTGTTTTTT. It encodes CASSLVGVTRGEKLFF.

This chain connects TRBV18 to TRBJ2-7, with 11 bases aligning to TRBD1. The CDR3 is 15 residues long. V gave up 3 bases and J gave up 3 bases; unmatched junction bases: 4. Germline V gene lookup returns CDR1 KGHSH and CDR2 LQKENI. CDR3 nucleotide sequence: TGTGCCAGCTCACCCCCCGGGACAGGGGGCTACGAGCAGTACTTC. It yields the protein CASSPPGTGGYEQYF.

The chain has TRBV7-9 and TRBJ1-6; tentatively, D is TRBD1 (5 bases). The CDR3 is 16 amino acids. Germline assignment: CDR1 SEHNR and CDR2 FQNEAQ (reference sequence). V shed 1 base and J shed 7 bases, with 14 bases lying between them. Written as DNA, the CDR3 is TGTGCCAGCAGCTTAGGATCCCAGGGTGGGAATTCACCCCTCCACTTT. This translates into CASSLGSQGGNSPLHF.

The J gene is TRBJ1-5, the V gene TRBV7-2; weak D call: TRBD1 (5 bases). This CDR3 spans 16 amino acids. V was clipped by 0 bases and J by 2 bases, with 11 bases between them. From germline, CDR1 is SGHTA and CDR2 FQGNSA. The chain's CDR3 is CASSLAGGSGNQPQHF. The CDR3 DNA reads as TGTGCCAGCAGCTTAGCTGGGGGGTCGGGCAATCAGCCCCAGCATTTT. Using reference TRBV7-2 and TRBJ1-5 for the parts outside the CDR3, the full variable domain is GAGVSQSPSNKVTEKGKDVELRCDPISGHTALYWYRQSLGQGLEFLIYFQGNSAPDKSGLPSDRFSAERTGGSVSTLTIQRTQQEDSAVYLCASSLAGGSGNQPQHFGDGTRLSIL.

The chain carries TRBV29-1 and TRBJ1-1, with D hard to call. Germline loops: CDR1 SQVTM, CDR2 ANQGSEA. V gave up 6 bases and J gave up 3 bases, with 5 bases separating them. This CDR3 has 10 residues. The CDR3 bases are TGCAGCGTCGGGGACACTGAAGCTTTCTTT. This gives the protein CSVGDTEAFF.

This chain links TRBV9 with TRBJ2-3; possibly TRBD2 for D (6 bases). CDR1 is SGDLS, CDR2 YYNGEE, per germline. The ends were cut back, 0 bases at V and 2 bases at J, with 13 bases in the middle. This CDR3 spans 16 amino acids. CDR3 nucleotide sequence: TGTGCCAGCAGCGTAGCGCCGGGACTCTTCACAGATACGCAGTATTTT. It specifies CASSVAPGLFTDTQYF. Drawing the rest from reference TRBV9 and TRBJ2-3, the complete variable domain is DSGVTQTPKHLITATGQRVTLRCSPRSGDLSVYWYQQSLDQGLQFLIQYYNGEERAKGNILERFSAQQFPDLHSELNLSSLELGDSALYFCASSVAPGLFTDTQYFGPGTRLTVL.